The 9 T cell receptor beta chains below were found in one sample sequenced in a study of persistence of HIV-infected CD4 T cells. No antigen is known for these receptors. The immunoSEQ assay was version 4, run in survey mode. Sequencing used immunoSEQ multiplex PCR; TCRdb keeps in-frame clones, though not all of them. Of fewer than 35,000 clones in the sample, 70% were seen once. Overlapping HIV-1 Gag 15-mer peptides at about 1 ug per peptide per mL were used. Responding CD4+ T cells were sorted by upregulation of both CD40 ligand and CD69. The sample here was CD4+ T cells sorted from PBMCs after approximately 19-hour stimulation, taken from a patient who received antiretroviral therapy. The receptor set was obtained from an adult man with HIV who was CMV-seropositive.

The chain has TRBV5-1 and TRBJ1-4; no firm D call. Trimming took 4 bases from V and 0 from J, leaving 10 bases between them. This CDR3 is 15 amino acids long. The germline gives CDR1 SGHRS, CDR2 YFSETQ. CDR3 nucleotides: TGCGCCAGCAGCCCAGGACTATCAACTAATGAAAAACTGTTTTTT. It is translated as CASSPGLSTNEKLFF.

The chain combines TRBV2 with TRBJ1-6, with 8 bases that match TRBD1. The CDR3 extends over 13 amino acids. CDR1 and CDR2 (germline): SNHLY, FYNNEI. The V and J ends lost 7 bases and 7 bases, in that order; junction bases with no gene match: 3. The chain's CDR3 is CASNGQGNSPLHF. The CDR3 DNA sequence: TGTGCCAGCAATGGACAGGGAAATTCACCCCTCCACTTT.

The chain has TRBV2 and TRBJ2-3; D not certain. Per the germline V gene, CDR1 is SNHLY and CDR2 is FYNNEI. CDR3 length equals 12 residues. V lost 6 bases and J lost 3, with 7 bases in between. CDR3 in DNA: TGTGCCAGCAGGTTAATAACAGATACGCAGTATTTT. It is translated as CASRLITDTQYF.

J is TRBJ2-5 and V is TRBV29-1; D remains ambiguous. There are 13 residues in the CDR3. Per germline, CDR1 SQVTM and CDR2 ANQGSEA. V lost 8 bases to trimming and J lost 6 bases, with 19 bases between them. The CDR3 sequence: CSSFTPTKKTQYF. The DNA of the CDR3 is TGCAGCTCCTTTACCCCAACCAAGAAGACCCAGTACTTC. Supplemented by reference TRBV29-1 and TRBJ2-5, the full variable domain reads SAVISQKPSRDICQRGTSLTIQCQVDSQVTMMFWYRQQPGQSLTLIATANQGSEATYESGFVIDKFPISRPNLTFSTLTVSNMSPEDSSIYLCSSFTPTKKTQYFGPGTRLLVL.

The chain combines TRBV12-3 or TRBV12-4 with TRBJ1-5; D perhaps matches TRBD1 (6 bases). CDR3 length: 12 residues. Trimming removed 3 bases at V and 11 bases at J, with 11 bases between. CDR3 loop: CASSFSGVAQHF. CDR3 sequence (DNA): TGTGCCAGCAGTTTTTCAGGGGTAGCCCAGCATTTT.

V and J are TRBV27 and TRBJ2-7; D tentatively fits TRBD1 or TRBD2 (6 bases each). Trimming took off 4 bases at V and 4 bases at J, with 17 bases between the two ends. The length of the CDR3 is 15 residues. CDR1 is MNHEY, CDR2 SMNVEV, per germline (reference sequence). In DNA, the CDR3 is TGTGCCAGCAGTTCCCGTTTGGGGGGCCGGTACGAGCAGTACTTC. Its protein product is CASSSRLGGRYEQYF.

The V call is TRBV18, the J call TRBJ2-7, with D possibly being TRBD1 (5 bases). Germline loops: CDR1 KGHSH, CDR2 LQKENI. This CDR3 comprises 14 residues. The V end lost 3 bases, the J end lost 0 bases, and 9 bases lay between the germline ends. The CDR3 region is CASSPPTVSYEQYF. CDR3 coding DNA: TGTGCCAGCTCACCTCCGACAGTCTCCTACGAGCAGTACTTC.

There are a few counts of this clone. The rearrangement joins TRBV11-3 to TRBJ2-1; the match to TRBD1 covers 7 bases. This CDR3 spans 15 amino acids. Trimming took 4 bases from V and 6 from J; bases not matched to a gene: 9. CDR1 is SGHNT, CDR2 YENEEA, per germline. CDR3 bases: TGTGCCAGCAGCTCCACCGGACAGGTAGGCAATGAGCAGTTCTTC. Protein product: CASSSTGQVGNEQFF.

In DNA, the CDR3 is TGTGCCAGTAGTATTCAGGCTTTTGAGCGTGGCTACACCTTC. Encoded protein: CASSIQAFERGYTF. The rearrangement links TRBV19 to TRBJ1-2; D is ambiguous. CDR3 length: 14 residues. Per germline, CDR1 LNHDA and CDR2 SQIVND (reference sequence). The V end was cut by 3 bases, the J end by 7 bases, with 15 bases between.